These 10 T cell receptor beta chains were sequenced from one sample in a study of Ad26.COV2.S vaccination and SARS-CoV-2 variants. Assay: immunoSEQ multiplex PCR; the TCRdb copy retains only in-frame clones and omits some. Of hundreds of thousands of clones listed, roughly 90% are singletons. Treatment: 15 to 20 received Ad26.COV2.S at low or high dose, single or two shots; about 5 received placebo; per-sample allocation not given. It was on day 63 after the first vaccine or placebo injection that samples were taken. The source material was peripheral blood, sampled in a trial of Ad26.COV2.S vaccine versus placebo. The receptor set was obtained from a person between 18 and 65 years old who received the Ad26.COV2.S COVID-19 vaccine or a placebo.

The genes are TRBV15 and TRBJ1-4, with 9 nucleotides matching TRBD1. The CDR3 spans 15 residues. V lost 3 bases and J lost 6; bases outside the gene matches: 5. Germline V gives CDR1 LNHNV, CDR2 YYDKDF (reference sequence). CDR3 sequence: CATSREQGADEKLFF. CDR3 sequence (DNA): TGTGCCACCAGCAGGGAACAGGGGGCTGATGAAAAACTGTTTTTT.

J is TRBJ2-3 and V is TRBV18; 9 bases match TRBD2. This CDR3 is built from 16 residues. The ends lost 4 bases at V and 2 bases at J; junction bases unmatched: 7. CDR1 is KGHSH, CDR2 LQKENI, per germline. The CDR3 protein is CASSLSTSGATDTQYF. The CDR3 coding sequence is TGTGCCAGCTCACTATCGACTAGCGGAGCCACAGATACGCAGTATTTT.

The CDR3 spells CASSPPDPNTEAFF. CDR3 DNA: TGTGCCAGCTCACCTCCGGACCCGAACACTGAAGCTTTCTTT. V usage is TRBV18 and J usage is TRBJ1-1, with unresolved D. The germline gives CDR1 KGHSH, CDR2 LQKENI. The CDR3 has 14 amino acids. V dropped 3 bases and J dropped 1 base, with 9 bases sitting between them.

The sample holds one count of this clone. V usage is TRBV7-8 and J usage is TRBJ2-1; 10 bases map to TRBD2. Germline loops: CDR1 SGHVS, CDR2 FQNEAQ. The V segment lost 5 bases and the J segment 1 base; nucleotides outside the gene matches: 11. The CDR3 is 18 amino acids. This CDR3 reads CASSPSPSGSVSYNEQFF. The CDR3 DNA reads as TGTGCCAGCAGCCCTAGCCCTAGCGGGAGCGTATCCTACAATGAGCAGTTCTTC.

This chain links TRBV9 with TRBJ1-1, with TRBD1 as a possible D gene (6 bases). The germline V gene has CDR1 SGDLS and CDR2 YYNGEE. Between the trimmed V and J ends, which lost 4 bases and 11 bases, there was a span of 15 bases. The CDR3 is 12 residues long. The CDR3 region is CASSPHEGGAFF. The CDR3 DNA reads TGTGCCAGCAGCCCCCATGAGGGGGGGGCTTTCTTT.

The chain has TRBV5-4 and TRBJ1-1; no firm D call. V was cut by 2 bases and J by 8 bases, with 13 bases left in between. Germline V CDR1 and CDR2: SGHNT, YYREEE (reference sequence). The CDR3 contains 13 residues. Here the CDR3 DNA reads TGTGCCAGCAGCTTTCCCCCACTCGCAGAAGCTTTCTTT. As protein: CASSFPPLAEAFF.

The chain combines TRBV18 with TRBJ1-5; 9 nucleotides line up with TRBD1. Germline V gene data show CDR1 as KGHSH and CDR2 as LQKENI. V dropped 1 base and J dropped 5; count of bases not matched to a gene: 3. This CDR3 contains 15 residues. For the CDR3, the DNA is TGTGCCAGCTCACCACGGGACAGGGAATATCAGCCCCAGCATTTT. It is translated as CASSPRDREYQPQHF.

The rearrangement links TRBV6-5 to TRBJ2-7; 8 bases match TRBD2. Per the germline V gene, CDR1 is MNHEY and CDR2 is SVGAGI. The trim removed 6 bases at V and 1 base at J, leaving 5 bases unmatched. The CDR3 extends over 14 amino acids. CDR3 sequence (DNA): TGTGCCAGCAGACCTCGGGAGGGGTCCTACGAGCAGTACTTC. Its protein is CASRPREGSYEQYF.

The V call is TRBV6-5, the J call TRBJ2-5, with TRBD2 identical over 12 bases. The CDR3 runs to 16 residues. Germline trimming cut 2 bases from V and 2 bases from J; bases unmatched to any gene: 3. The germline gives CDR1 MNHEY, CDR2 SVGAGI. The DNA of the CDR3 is TGTGCCAGCAGTTACGGCCTAGCGGGGGGGCAAGAGACCCAGTACTTC. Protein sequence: CASSYGLAGGQETQYF.

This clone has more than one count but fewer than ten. CDR3 protein: CASSVRGPTYEQYF. CDR3 DNA: TGTGCCAGCAGCGTCAGGGGCCCTACCTACGAGCAGTACTTC. This chain joins TRBV7-2 and TRBJ2-7; D is perhaps TRBD1 (6 bases). CDR3 length: 14 residues. V shed 5 bases and J shed 2 bases, with 13 bases lying between them. Per germline, CDR1 SGHTA and CDR2 FQGNSA.